This TCR beta chain was sequenced for a study of PD-L1 blockade in urothelial cancer. Study-wide background: The patients' atezolizumab therapy, 1,200 mg intravenously every 3 weeks, started at some point between 2014 and 2016. Analysis of blood occurred 3 weeks (second dose) and 6 weeks after treatment start. Blood samples contained a median about 140,000 T cells.

TCRdb's table, derived via immunoSEQ multiplex PCR, lists solely in-frame clones and lacks some. The sample yields some 76,000 clones, around nine tenths seen once. V lost 2 bases to trimming and J lost 1 base; unmatched junction nucleotides: 1. This CDR3 is 16 amino acids long. CDR1 and CDR2 from the germline V gene are SGDLS and YYNGEE. Each individual provided 1 to 8 samples (taken pretreatment and on-treatment). The V gene is TRBV9, the J gene TRBJ2-5, with TRBD2 identical over 14 bases. Sequencing used PBMCs, obtained around atezolizumab (anti-PD-L1) treatment. This TCR came from a man in his 60s with urothelial cancer. The CDR3 bases are TGTGCCAGCAGCGTTGGGACTAGCGGGAGCCAAGAGACCCAGTACTTC. Translated: CASSVGTSGSQETQYF. The full variable domain, with the rest looked up from reference TRBV9 and TRBJ2-5, is DSGVTQTPKHLITATGQRVTLRCSPRSGDLSVYWYQQSLDQGLQFLIQYYNGEERAKGNILERFSAQQFPDLHSELNLSSLELGDSALYFCASSVGTSGSQETQYFGPGTRLLVL.